These 21 T cell receptor beta chains came from one sample sequenced in a study of a mutant IDH1 vaccine in newly diagnosed glioma. Time point meaning: week 47, end of study. Vaccinated patients received 300 ug of mutant IDH1 20-mer peptide per dose, with topical imiquimod. These receptors' targets are unknown. The method was immunoSEQ multiplex PCR; TCRdb's version includes in-frame clones alone and lacks a portion of them. The table shows about 94,000 clones, with roughly 91% occurring only once. This material consisted of PBMCs, taken from a glioma patient whose treatment included an IDH1 peptide vaccine. These receptors came from a woman aged 50 to 60 with glioma.

The J gene is TRBJ1-3, the V gene TRBV5-1, with no clear D. The germline V and J ends were trimmed by 4 bases and 0 bases, with 8 bases remaining between them. CDR3 length: 14 residues. The germline CDR1 and CDR2 sequences are SGHRS and YFSETQ. In DNA form, the CDR3 reads TGCGCCAGCAGCCCCATTGGCTCTGGAAACACCATATATTTT. The encoded protein is CASSPIGSGNTIYF.

This sequence joins TRBV5-8 and TRBJ2-1, with TRBD1 matching 10 bases. This CDR3 is 16 amino acids long. J lost 1 base, V lost 4 bases, and 5 bases had no gene match. CDR1 and CDR2 (germline): SGHTS, YDEGEE. The CDR3 DNA reads TGTGCCAGCAGCAAGACAGGGGGCTTGTCCTACAATGAGCAGTTCTTC. Translating gives CASSKTGGLSYNEQFF.

The chain links TRBV6-5 to TRBJ2-7; TRBD2 matches at 9 bases. V shed 6 bases, J shed 5 bases, and the junction held 11 bases outside the gene matches. The CDR3 extends over 15 amino acids. From germline, CDR1 is MNHEY and CDR2 SVGAGI. CDR3 loop: CASRNYGTSPHEQYF. The CDR3 DNA reads as TGTGCCAGCAGAAATTACGGGACTAGCCCCCACGAGCAGTACTTC.

The rearrangement uses TRBV7-9 and TRBJ1-4, with 7 bases aligning to TRBD1. CDR3 length: 17 amino acids. V shed 5 bases, J shed 1 base, and the junction held 10 bases outside the gene matches. CDR1 and CDR2 from the germline V gene are SEHNR and FQNEAQ (reference sequence). The CDR3 loop is CASSLGTVLGTNEKLFF. In DNA, the CDR3 is TGTGCCAGCAGCCTAGGGACAGTCTTGGGAACTAATGAAAAACTGTTTTTT.

The V gene is TRBV5-6, the J gene TRBJ2-3, with TRBD2 matching 10 bases. Germline trimming cut 1 base from V and 4 bases from J; bases unmatched to any gene: 9. Germline CDR1 SGHDT, CDR2 YYEEEE. CDR3 length equals 17 residues. The chain's CDR3 is CASSLFASGRAADTQYF. CDR3 nucleotide sequence: TGTGCCAGCAGCTTGTTTGCCAGCGGGAGGGCCGCAGATACGCAGTATTTT.

The sample holds one count of this clone. CDR3 amino acids: CASSMGQWTYEQYF. The CDR3 DNA reads as TGTGCCAGTAGTATGGGACAGTGGACCTACGAGCAGTACTTC. This chain joins TRBV19 and TRBJ2-7; 7 positions agree with TRBD1. The germline CDR1 and CDR2 sequences are LNHDA and SQIVND (reference sequence). V lost 3 bases, J lost 2 bases, and 4 bases stayed unmatched. The CDR3 spans 14 residues.

The chain links TRBV23-1 to TRBJ1-2; 8 bases are a match to TRBD1. TRBV23-1 is filed as an ORF, its function uncertain. CDR3 length: 14 residues. The ends lost 5 bases at V and 6 bases at J; junction bases unmatched: 8. The CDR3 spells CASSIQGGMNGYTF. The CDR3 DNA is TGCGCCAGCAGTATACAGGGGGGGATGAATGGCTACACCTTC.

This sequence joins TRBV5-8 and TRBJ2-1; 10 nucleotides match TRBD2. Germline V gene sequence: CDR1 SGHTS, CDR2 YDEGEE. The CDR3 extends over 17 amino acids. J gave up 7 bases and V 0 bases, and 10 bases lay outside the gene matches. For the CDR3, the DNA is TGTGCCAGCAGCTTGGACGCTGGTGGTAGCGGGAGGAATGAGCAGTTCTTC. Translation: CASSLDAGGSGRNEQFF.

The J gene is TRBJ2-1, the V gene TRBV6-9; D perhaps matches TRBD2 (6 bases). Germline V lookup: CDR1 MNHGY, CDR2 SVAAGI. The V end lost 4 bases, the J end lost 4 bases, and 8 bases lay between the germline ends. This CDR3 is 13 amino acids long. The CDR3 here is CASSWDSYNEQFF. The DNA for the CDR3 is TGTGCCAGCAGTTGGGACTCATACAATGAGCAGTTCTTC.

The V and J genes are TRBV5-5 and TRBJ2-1, with 9 bases that match TRBD2. Germline V gene sequence: CDR1 SGHKS, CDR2 YYEKEE (reference sequence). There are 15 residues in the CDR3. Trimming took 2 bases from V and 5 from J; bases not matched to a gene: 5. CDR3 sequence (DNA): TGTGCCAGCAGCTTCCAAGCGGGAGGTCACAATGAGCAGTTCTTC. Its protein product is CASSFQAGGHNEQFF.

The V and J genes are TRBV19 and TRBJ1-2; 12 bases are a match to TRBD1. V was pared by 6 bases and J by 2 bases, with 4 bases of the junction left unmatched. Per the germline V gene, CDR1 is LNHDA and CDR2 is SQIVND (reference sequence). The CDR3 length is 15 residues. CDR3 sequence: CASRSGTGGNYGYTF. CDR3 sequence (DNA): TGTGCCAGTAGATCCGGGACAGGGGGCAACTATGGCTACACCTTC.

The rearrangement uses TRBV2 and TRBJ1-6, with 8 bases aligning to TRBD1. V lost 4 bases to trimming and J lost 5 bases; unmatched junction nucleotides: 4. Germline V gene sequence: CDR1 SNHLY, CDR2 FYNNEI. The CDR3 consists of 15 residues. The CDR3 is CASSGSGGDNSPLHF. The CDR3, as DNA: TGTGCCAGCAGTGGTTCAGGGGGCGATAATTCACCCCTCCACTTT.

This rearrangement joins TRBV2 to TRBJ2-3; D gene uncertain. The V gene's germline CDR1 is SNHLY and CDR2 FYNNEI. This CDR3 is 12 amino acids long. Between the trimmed V and J ends, which lost 2 bases and 6 bases, there was a span of 6 bases. CDR3 loop: CASSEISDTQYF. DNA for the CDR3: TGTGCCAGCAGTGAAATAAGCGATACGCAGTATTTT.

The chain uses TRBV28 and TRBJ2-1; tentative D call: TRBD1 (6 bases). V shed 6 bases and J shed 4 bases, with 13 bases lying between them. Germline V CDR1 and CDR2: MDHEN, SYDVKM. The length of the CDR3 is 14 residues. In nucleotides, the CDR3 is TGTGCCAGCAGCCAACAGGGAAAGTACAATGAGCAGTTCTTC. Translating it yields CASSQQGKYNEQFF.

The chain couples TRBV5-4 to TRBJ2-1, with 9 nucleotides matching TRBD1. Germline V gene data show CDR1 as SGHNT and CDR2 as YYREEE (reference sequence). Unmatched junction bases numbered 8, after V lost 5 bases and J lost 2 bases. The CDR3 runs 16 residues. The CDR3 DNA is TGTGCCAGCAGGGATCGGGGGACAGGGACCTACAATGAGCAGTTCTTC. It yields the protein CASRDRGTGTYNEQFF.

The chain employs TRBV28 and TRBJ2-7; no firm D call. V shed 3 bases and J shed 1 base, with 7 bases lying between them. Germline V gene sequence: CDR1 MDHEN, CDR2 SYDVKM. This CDR3 spans 13 amino acids. CDR3 region: CASSLAGSYEQYF. The CDR3 region has the DNA TGTGCCAGCAGTTTGGCCGGATCCTACGAGCAGTACTTC.

The chain uses TRBV30 and TRBJ2-7; 8 positions match TRBD1. The V gene's germline CDR1 is GTSNPN and CDR2 SVGIG (reference sequence). The CDR3 covers 12 residues. The V gene end was trimmed by 8 bases and the J gene end by 5 bases; junction bases not matched to a gene: 8. CDR3 DNA sequence: TGTGCCGGCGGACAGGGTCTTCACGAGCAGTACTTC. Its translation is CAGGQGLHEQYF.

In this sample, this clone turned up a few times. The chain is built from TRBV30 and TRBJ2-5; no firm D call. V shed 3 bases and J shed 7 bases, with 15 bases lying between them. The CDR3 is made up of 13 amino acids. Germline V lookup: CDR1 GTSNPN, CDR2 SVGIG (reference sequence). The CDR3 is CAWSPAAAGTQYF. CDR3 DNA sequence: TGTGCCTGGAGCCCGGCCGCGGCAGGGACCCAGTACTTC. The whole variable domain, remainder taken from reference TRBV30 and TRBJ2-5, is SQTIHQWPATLVQPVGSPLSLECTVEGTSNPNLYWYRQAAGRGLQLLFYSVGIGQISSEVPQNLSASRPQDRQFILSSKKLLLSDSGFYLCAWSPAAAGTQYFGPGTRLLVL.

This chain links TRBV7-3 with TRBJ2-3; 11 bases align to TRBD2. J gave up 5 bases and V 4 bases, and 2 bases lay outside the gene matches. Germline lookup yields CDR1 SGHTA and CDR2 FQGTGA. This CDR3 spans 14 amino acids. The CDR3 reads CASSSGLAGDTQYF. CDR3 DNA: TGTGCCAGCAGCTCAGGACTAGCGGGAGATACGCAGTATTTT. The full variable domain, completed using reference TRBV7-3 and TRBJ2-3, is GAGVSQTPSNKVTEKGKYVELRCDPISGHTALYWYRQSLGQGPEFLIYFQGTGAADDSGLPNDRFFAVRPEGSVSTLKIQRTERGDSAVYLCASSSGLAGDTQYFGPGTRLTVL.

This clone was found once. The chain uses TRBV4-1 and TRBJ1-1; D call uncertain. Germline V gives CDR1 MGHRA, CDR2 YSYEKL. The ends were cut back, 3 bases at V and 0 bases at J, with 8 bases in the middle. This CDR3 has 14 residues. The DNA of the CDR3 is TGCGCCAGCAGCCAGTCCTCCGTGAACACTGAAGCTTTCTTT. Translated, it gives CASSQSSVNTEAFF.

The chain uses TRBV11-2 and TRBJ2-7; D might be TRBD1 or TRBD2, each matching 5 bases. V was clipped by 4 bases and J by 2 bases, with 12 bases between them. There are 14 residues in the CDR3. CDR1 is SGHAT, CDR2 FQNNGV, per germline. CDR3 DNA sequence: TGTGCCAGCAGCTGGTCCGGGACCACCTACGAGCAGTACTTC. Amino acid sequence: CASSWSGTTYEQYF.